The 19 T cell receptor beta chains given below trace back to one sample, sequenced in a study of B cell selection in AIRE deficiency. The assay was immunoSEQ multiplex PCR, and TCRdb's table has in-frame clones only and misses some. The sample contains roughly 25,000 clones, around 95% of which appear only once. CD4+CD127+ cells were sorted as the conventional CD4 T cells. Sequenced input: CD4+CD127+ conventional T cells sorted from PBMCs. The source of these receptors is a human donor in good health.

The chain links TRBV7-2 to TRBJ1-5; unclear D gene. The germline V gene encodes CDR1 SGHTA and CDR2 FQGNSA. Between the trimmed V and J ends, which lost 2 bases and 3 bases, there was a span of 11 bases. The CDR3 extends over 15 amino acids. CDR3 nucleotide sequence: TGTGCCAGCAGCTTATCATCAGGCCTCAATCAGCCCCAGCATTTT. Translated: CASSLSSGLNQPQHF.

The gene calls are TRBV11-2 and TRBJ2-5; 7 bases are a match to TRBD2. The germline gives CDR1 SGHAT, CDR2 FQNNGV. Unmatched junction bases numbered 3, after V lost 5 bases and J lost 3 bases. This CDR3 has 13 residues. CDR3 in DNA: TGTGCCAGCAGCCGGGGGGATAAAGAGACCCAGTACTTC. It encodes CASSRGDKETQYF.

The chain has TRBV5-5 and TRBJ2-7; TRBD2 aligns across 8 bases. The CDR3 is 15 residues long. With 4 bases clipped from V and 6 bases from J, the junction kept 12 bases outside the gene matches. CDR1 is SGHKS and CDR2 is YYEKEE in the germline V gene (reference sequence). The DNA of the CDR3 is TGTGCCAGCAGCCCCGCCTGGGGGCGGGAGGTCGAGCAGTACTTC. It translates to CASSPAWGREVEQYF.

In DNA, the CDR3 is TGTGCCAGCAGCGCGGGACGGTACAATGAGCAGTTCTTC. This gives the protein CASSAGRYNEQFF. V gene TRBV11-2 combines with J gene TRBJ2-1, with D tentatively TRBD2 (6 bases). The CDR3 covers 13 residues. Germline V gene sequence: CDR1 SGHAT, CDR2 FQNNGV. Trimming cost V 5 bases and J 4 bases, with 9 bases left between them.

In DNA form, the CDR3 reads TGTGCCAGCAGCTTAGTTAGTCTCCCCGACAATGAGCAGTTCTTC. This translates into CASSLVSLPDNEQFF. The rearrangement links TRBV7-2 to TRBJ2-1; the D is unclear. V was trimmed by 1 base and J by 5 bases, leaving 12 bases between them. Germline V gene sequence: CDR1 SGHTA, CDR2 FQGNSA. The CDR3 contains 15 residues. Looking up the rest from reference TRBV7-2 and TRBJ2-1 gives the full variable domain: GAGVSQSPSNKVTEKGKDVELRCDPISGHTALYWYRQSLGQGLEFLIYFQGNSAPDKSGLPSDRFSAERTGGSVSTLTIQRTQQEDSAVYLCASSLVSLPDNEQFFGPGTRLTVL.

This clone was found once. In DNA form, the CDR3 reads TGTGCCAGCAGACAGGCGGGAACCGGGGAGCTGTTTTTT. This translates into CASRQAGTGELFF. The chain has TRBV28 and TRBJ2-2; the D gene is possibly TRBD2 (6 bases). The germline gives CDR1 MDHEN, CDR2 SYDVKM. The CDR3 covers 13 residues. V shed 6 bases and J shed 5 bases, with 10 bases lying between them.

The chain recombines TRBV6-6 with TRBJ2-4; 7 bases match TRBD2. Germline CDR1 MNHNY, CDR2 SVGAGI (reference sequence). V was pared by 3 bases and J by 7 bases, with 6 bases of the junction left unmatched. CDR3 length: 14 residues. In DNA form, the CDR3 reads TGTGCCAGCAGTTATGTCCAGGGAGGGAACATTCAGTACTTC. Translating it yields CASSYVQGGNIQYF.

The chain couples TRBV28 to TRBJ2-7; D is perhaps TRBD1 or TRBD2 (5 bases each). Trimming pared 2 bases from V and 3 bases from J, leaving 14 bases between. This CDR3 is 15 amino acids long. From germline, CDR1 is MDHEN and CDR2 SYDVKM. In DNA, the CDR3 is TGTGCCAGCAGTTTAGAGGGGTCAGGTGGCTACGAGCAGTACTTC. Encoded protein: CASSLEGSGGYEQYF.

The chain has TRBV6-1 and TRBJ1-1; D is ambiguous. Between the trimmed V and J ends, which lost 1 base and 4 bases, there was a span of 10 bases. The CDR3 is made up of 14 amino acids. The germline V gene has CDR1 MNHNS and CDR2 SASEGT. The CDR3 DNA reads as TGTGCCAGCAGTGAAGAGGGATGGAGCACTGAAGCTTTCTTT. It codes for CASSEEGWSTEAFF.

CDR3 loop: CASTRGYRTQETQYF. The CDR3 DNA follows: TGTGCCAGCACCCGAGGGTACAGGACTCAAGAGACCCAGTACTTC. The genes are TRBV2 and TRBJ2-5, with D perhaps TRBD1 or TRBD2 (5 bases each). V was clipped by 7 bases and J by 2 bases, with 17 bases between them. Germline V gene data show CDR1 as SNHLY and CDR2 as FYNNEI. This CDR3 has 15 amino acids.

This clone was seen once. The chain recombines TRBV6-5 with TRBJ1-2; 7 bases agree with TRBD1. Germline lookup yields CDR1 MNHEY and CDR2 SVGAGI. V was pared by 0 bases and J by 4 bases, with 2 bases of the junction left unmatched. The CDR3 has 14 amino acids. CDR3 sequence (DNA): TGTGCCAGCAGTTACTCAGACAGGGCCTATGGCTACACCTTC. As protein: CASSYSDRAYGYTF.

Here the CDR3 reads CASRRQLPYEQYF. DNA for the CDR3: TGTGCCAGCAGACGACAGTTACCCTACGAGCAGTACTTC. The genes are TRBV6-1 and TRBJ2-7; TRBD1 might be the D (5 bases). Germline CDR1 MNHNS, CDR2 SASEGT. CDR3 size: 13 residues. The germline V and J ends were trimmed by 6 bases and 2 bases, with 11 bases remaining between them.

The chain links TRBV2 to TRBJ1-2; D perhaps matches TRBD1 (6 bases). The germline V gene has CDR1 SNHLY and CDR2 FYNNEI. Trimming took off 5 bases at V and 0 bases at J, with 16 bases between the two ends. The CDR3 has 16 residues. CDR3 sequence: CASSRARQVTNYGYTF. CDR3 DNA sequence: TGTGCCAGCAGTCGGGCGAGACAGGTCACTAACTATGGCTACACCTTC.

The CDR3 region has the DNA TGTGCCAGCAGCCTGATAGGGGTCGACTATGGCTACACCTTC. The encoded protein is CASSLIGVDYGYTF. This rearrangement joins TRBV5-6 to TRBJ1-2; tentative D call: TRBD1 (5 bases). The CDR3 spans 14 residues. The ends were cut back, 4 bases at V and 3 bases at J, with 13 bases in the middle. Per germline, CDR1 SGHDT and CDR2 YYEEEE.

The chain joins TRBV5-1 to TRBJ2-5; TRBD1 might be the D (5 bases). Germline CDR1 is SGHRS and CDR2 is YFSETQ. V shed 0 bases and J shed 4 bases, with 13 bases lying between them. The CDR3 totals 15 residues. The chain's CDR3 is CASSLAVGRGETQYF. CDR3 DNA: TGCGCCAGCAGCTTGGCCGTGGGGCGTGGAGAGACCCAGTACTTC.

The genes are TRBV2 and TRBJ2-1, with 8 bases identical to TRBD2. Unmatched junction bases numbered 9, after V lost 8 bases and J lost 6 bases. From germline, CDR1 is SNHLY and CDR2 FYNNEI. CDR3 length: 14 amino acids. The CDR3 coding sequence is TGTGCCAGCGGTGCCCGACTAGCGACCAATGAGCAGTTCTTC. Amino acid sequence: CASGARLATNEQFF.

The V gene is TRBV18, the J gene TRBJ2-5; unclear D gene. CDR1 KGHSH and CDR2 LQKENI come from the germline V gene. CDR3 size: 13 residues. V gave up 4 bases and J gave up 4 bases, with 10 bases separating them. CDR3 DNA: TGTGCCAGCTCACTTAGAGGCTCAGAGACCCAGTACTTC. It yields the protein CASSLRGSETQYF.

This rearrangement joins TRBV6-6 to TRBJ1-1; 7 bases map to TRBD1. Germline CDR1 reads MNHNY; CDR2 reads SVGAGI (reference sequence). The junction had 6 bases not matched to a gene; V was cut back by 2 bases and J by 0 bases. The CDR3 totals 16 residues. CDR3 coding DNA: TGTGCCAGCAGTTACCCCCGGACAGGCATGAACACTGAAGCTTTCTTT. Protein: CASSYPRTGMNTEAFF.

The chain has TRBV11-2 and TRBJ2-2; 10 bases agree with TRBD2. The CDR3 consists of 14 residues. J lost 7 bases, V lost 4 bases, and 3 bases had no gene match. Germline V lookup: CDR1 SGHAT, CDR2 FQNNGV. The CDR3 DNA sequence: TGTGCCAGCAGCTACATAGCGGGAGGCGGGGAGCTGTTTTTT. This codes for CASSYIAGGGELFF.